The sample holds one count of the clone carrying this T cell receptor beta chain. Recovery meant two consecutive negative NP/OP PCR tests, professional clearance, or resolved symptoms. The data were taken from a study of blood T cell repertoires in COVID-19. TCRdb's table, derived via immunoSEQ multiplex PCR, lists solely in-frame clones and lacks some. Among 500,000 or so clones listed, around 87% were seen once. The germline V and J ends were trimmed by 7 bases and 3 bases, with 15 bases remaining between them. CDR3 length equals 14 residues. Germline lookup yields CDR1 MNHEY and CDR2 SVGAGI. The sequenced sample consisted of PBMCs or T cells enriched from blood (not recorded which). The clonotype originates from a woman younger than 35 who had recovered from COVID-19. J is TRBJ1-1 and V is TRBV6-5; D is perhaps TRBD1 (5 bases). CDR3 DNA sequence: TGTGCCAGCATAGTCACGGGGGGGTACACTGAAGCTTTCTTT. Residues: CASIVTGGYTEAFF.